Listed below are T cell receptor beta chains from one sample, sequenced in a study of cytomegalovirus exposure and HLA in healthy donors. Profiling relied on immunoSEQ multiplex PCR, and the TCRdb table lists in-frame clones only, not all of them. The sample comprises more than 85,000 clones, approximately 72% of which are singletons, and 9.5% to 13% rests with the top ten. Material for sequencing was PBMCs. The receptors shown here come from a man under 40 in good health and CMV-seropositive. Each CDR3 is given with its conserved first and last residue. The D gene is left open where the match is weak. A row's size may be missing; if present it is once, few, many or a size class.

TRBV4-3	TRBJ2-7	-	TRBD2	CASSPGTSGIYEQYF	TGCGCCAGCAGCCCTGGGACTAGCGGGATCTACGAGCAGTACTTC
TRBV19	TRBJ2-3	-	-	CASSLRDLHDSRQYF	TGTGCCAGTAGTCTCCGGGACTTACACGACTCCAGGCAGTATTTT
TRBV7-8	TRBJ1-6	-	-	CASSLVTSLGSPLHF	TGTGCCAGCAGCTTAGTTACCAGTCTCGGGTCACCCCTCCACTTT
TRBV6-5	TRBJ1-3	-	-	CASRPLQRGNTIYF	TGTGCCAGCAGGCCTTTACAGCGGGGAAACACCATATATTTT
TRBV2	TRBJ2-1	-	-	CASRGYNEQFF	TGTGCCAGCCGGGGCTACAATGAGCAGTTCTTC
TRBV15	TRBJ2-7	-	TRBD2	CATSRAGGPDSYEQYF	TGTGCCACCAGCAGAGCGGGGGGGCCGGACTCCTACGAGCAGTACTTC
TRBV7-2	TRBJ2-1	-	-	CASSLSTAADNEQFF	TGTGCCAGCAGCCTATCCACGGCAGCGGACAATGAGCAGTTCTTC
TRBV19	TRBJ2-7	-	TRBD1	CASSIGGQGVYEQYF	TGTGCCAGTAGTATTGGAGGACAGGGAGTATACGAGCAGTACTTC
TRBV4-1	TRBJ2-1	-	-	CASSRGEGGGNEQFF	TGCGCCAGCAGCAGAGGAGAGGGTGGCGGGAATGAGCAGTTCTTC
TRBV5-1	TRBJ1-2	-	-	CASSLDTRRLDTNYGYTF	TGCGCCAGCAGCTTGGACACCCGCCGACTCGATACTAACTATGGCTACACCTTC
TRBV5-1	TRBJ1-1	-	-	CASRPGKNTEAFF	TGCGCCAGCAGGCCAGGGAAGAACACTGAAGCTTTCTTT
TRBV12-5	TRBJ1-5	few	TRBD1	CASAQGTGSNQPQHF	TGTGCTAGTGCCCAGGGGACAGGCAGCAATCAGCCCCAGCATTTT
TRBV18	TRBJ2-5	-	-	CASSPPTEVQETQYF	TGTGCCAGCTCACCACCTACGGAGGTACAAGAGACCCAGTACTTC
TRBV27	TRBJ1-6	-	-	CASSLYGSSYNSPLHF	TGTGCCAGCAGTTTATACGGTAGCTCCTATAATTCACCCCTCCACTTT
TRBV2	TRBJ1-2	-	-	CASSVQGYGYTF	TGTGCCAGCAGTGTCCAGGGGTATGGCTACACCTTC
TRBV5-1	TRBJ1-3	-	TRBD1	CASSSTQGTTGTIYF	TGCGCCAGCAGCTCCACACAGGGGACCACGGGCACCATATATTTT
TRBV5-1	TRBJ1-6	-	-	CASSLDPGFADSPLHF	TGCGCCAGCAGCTTGGATCCAGGGTTTGCAGATTCACCCCTCCACTTT
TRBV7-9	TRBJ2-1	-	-	CASSFPRGSSYNEQFF	TGTGCCAGCAGCTTCCCCCGGGGGTCCTCCTACAATGAGCAGTTCTTC
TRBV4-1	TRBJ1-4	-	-	CASSQDVRASGEKLFF	TGCGCCAGCAGCCAGGATGTCCGGGCCTCGGGGGAAAAACTGTTTTTT
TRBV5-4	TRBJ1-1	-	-	CASSLVRGTEAFF	TGTGCCAGCAGCTTGGTCAGGGGCACTGAAGCTTTCTTT
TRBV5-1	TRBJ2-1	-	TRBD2	CASRRGSGIGGEQFF	TGCGCCAGCAGGAGGGGTAGCGGGATCGGGGGGGAGCAGTTCTTC
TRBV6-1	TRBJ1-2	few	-	CASSEAWQGFYGYTF	TGTGCCAGCAGTGAAGCATGGCAGGGATTCTATGGCTACACCTTC
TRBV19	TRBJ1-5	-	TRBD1	CASSRTGGGNWPQHF	TGTGCCAGTAGCCGGACAGGGGGCGGAAATTGGCCCCAGCATTTT
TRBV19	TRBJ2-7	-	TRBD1	CASSIGQGGYEQYF	TGTGCCAGTAGTATCGGACAGGGAGGCTACGAGCAGTACTTC
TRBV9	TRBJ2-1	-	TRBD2	CASSMLSTSGSSYNEQFF	TGTGCCAGCAGCATGCTTTCAACTAGCGGAAGCTCCTACAATGAGCAGTTCTTC
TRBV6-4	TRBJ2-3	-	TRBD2	CASSADGGGMRDTQYF	TGTGCCAGCAGCGCTGACGGGGGGGGGATGAGAGATACGCAGTATTTT
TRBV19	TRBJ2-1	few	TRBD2	CASSTGLAPNNEQFF	TGTGCCAGTAGTACGGGACTAGCCCCTAACAATGAGCAGTTCTTC
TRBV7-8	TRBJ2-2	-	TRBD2	CASSMGLADDNPNTGELFF	TGTGCCAGCAGCATGGGACTAGCGGACGACAACCCGAACACCGGGGAGCTGTTTTTT